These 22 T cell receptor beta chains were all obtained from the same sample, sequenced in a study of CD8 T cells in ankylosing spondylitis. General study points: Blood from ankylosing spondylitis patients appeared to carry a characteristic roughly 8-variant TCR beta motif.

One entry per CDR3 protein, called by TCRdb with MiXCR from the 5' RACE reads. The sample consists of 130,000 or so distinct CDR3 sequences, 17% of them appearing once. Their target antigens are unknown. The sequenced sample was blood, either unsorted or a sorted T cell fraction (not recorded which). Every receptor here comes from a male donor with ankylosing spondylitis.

The CDR3 sequence: CSVEGGPNTGELFF. The CDR3 DNA reads as TGCAGCGTTGAGGGGGGACCAAACACCGGGGAGCTGTTTTTT. The chain combines TRBV29-1 with TRBJ2-2, with D possibly matching TRBD2 (6 bases). Between the trimmed V and J ends, which lost 3 bases and 2 bases, there was a span of 10 bases. The CDR3 loop spans 14 amino acids. Germline lookup yields CDR1 SQVTM and CDR2 ANQGSEA.

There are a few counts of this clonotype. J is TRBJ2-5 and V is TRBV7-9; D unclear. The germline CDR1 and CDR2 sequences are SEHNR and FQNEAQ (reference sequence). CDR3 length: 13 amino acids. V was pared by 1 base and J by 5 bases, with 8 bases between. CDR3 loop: CASSLGVGETQYF. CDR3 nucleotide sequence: TGTGCCAGCAGCTTAGGGGTAGGGGAGACCCAGTACTTC.

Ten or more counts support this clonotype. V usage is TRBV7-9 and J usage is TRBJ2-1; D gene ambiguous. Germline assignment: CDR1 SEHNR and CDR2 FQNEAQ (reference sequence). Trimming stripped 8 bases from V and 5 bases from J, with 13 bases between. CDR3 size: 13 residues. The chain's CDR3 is CASLGTRDNEQFF. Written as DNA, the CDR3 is TGTGCCAGCCTTGGCACAAGGGACAATGAGCAGTTCTTC.

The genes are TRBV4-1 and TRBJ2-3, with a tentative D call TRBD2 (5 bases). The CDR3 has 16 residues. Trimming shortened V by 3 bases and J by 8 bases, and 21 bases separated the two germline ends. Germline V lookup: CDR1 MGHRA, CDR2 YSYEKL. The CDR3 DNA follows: TGCGCCAGCAGCCATATCTCTAGCAGATTGGGCGGTACGCAGTATTTT. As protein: CASSHISSRLGGTQYF.

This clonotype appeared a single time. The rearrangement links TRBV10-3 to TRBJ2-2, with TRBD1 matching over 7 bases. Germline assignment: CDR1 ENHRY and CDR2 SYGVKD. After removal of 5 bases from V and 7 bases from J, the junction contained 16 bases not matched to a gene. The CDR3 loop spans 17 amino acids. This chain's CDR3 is CAISTLDRDAAYGELFF. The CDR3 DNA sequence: TGTGCCATCAGTACCCTTGACAGGGACGCTGCTTACGGGGAGCTGTTTTTT.

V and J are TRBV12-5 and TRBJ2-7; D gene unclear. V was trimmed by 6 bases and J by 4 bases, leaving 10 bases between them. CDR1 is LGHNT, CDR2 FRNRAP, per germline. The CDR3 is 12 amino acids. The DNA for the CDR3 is TGTGCTAGTGGCCCACACCGTTACGAGCAGTACTTC. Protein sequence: CASGPHRYEQYF.

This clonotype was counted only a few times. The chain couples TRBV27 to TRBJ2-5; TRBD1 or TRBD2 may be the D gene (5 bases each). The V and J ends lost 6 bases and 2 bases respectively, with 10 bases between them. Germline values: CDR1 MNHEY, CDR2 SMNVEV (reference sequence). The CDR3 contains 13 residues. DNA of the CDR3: TGTGCCAGCAGCCGATGGGGGCAAGAGACCCAGTACTTC. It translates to CASSRWGQETQYF.

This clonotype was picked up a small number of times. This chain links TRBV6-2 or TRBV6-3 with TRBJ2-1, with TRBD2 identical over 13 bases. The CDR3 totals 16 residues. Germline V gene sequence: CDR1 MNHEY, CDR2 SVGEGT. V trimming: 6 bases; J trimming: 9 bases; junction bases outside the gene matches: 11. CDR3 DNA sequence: TGTGCCAGCAGCACCTACGGGACTAGCGGGAAGGGTGAGCAGTTCTTC. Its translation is CASSTYGTSGKGEQFF.

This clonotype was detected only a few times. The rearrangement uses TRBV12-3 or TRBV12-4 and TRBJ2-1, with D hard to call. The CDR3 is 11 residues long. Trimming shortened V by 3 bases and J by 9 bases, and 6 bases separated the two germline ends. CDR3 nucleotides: TGTGCCAGCAGTTTTGCGCTTGAGCAGTTCTTC. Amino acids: CASSFALEQFF.

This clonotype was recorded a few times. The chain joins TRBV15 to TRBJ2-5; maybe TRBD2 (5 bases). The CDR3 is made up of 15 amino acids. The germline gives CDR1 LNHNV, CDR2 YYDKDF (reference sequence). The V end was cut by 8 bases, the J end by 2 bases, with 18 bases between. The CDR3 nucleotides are TGTGCCACCCGGCTAGCAGACCCTTTACAAGAGACCCAGTACTTC. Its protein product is CATRLADPLQETQYF.

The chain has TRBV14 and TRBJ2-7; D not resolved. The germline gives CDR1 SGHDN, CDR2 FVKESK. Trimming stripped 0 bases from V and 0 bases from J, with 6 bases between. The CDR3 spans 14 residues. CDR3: CASSQDRSSYEQYF. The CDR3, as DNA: TGTGCCAGCAGCCAAGACCGGAGCTCCTACGAGCAGTACTTC.

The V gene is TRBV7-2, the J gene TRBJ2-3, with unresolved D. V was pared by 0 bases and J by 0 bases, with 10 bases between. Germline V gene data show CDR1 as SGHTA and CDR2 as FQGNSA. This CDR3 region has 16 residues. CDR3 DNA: TGTGCCAGCAGCTTAGCAGGAGCGAGAAGCACAGATACGCAGTATTTT. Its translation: CASSLAGARSTDTQYF.

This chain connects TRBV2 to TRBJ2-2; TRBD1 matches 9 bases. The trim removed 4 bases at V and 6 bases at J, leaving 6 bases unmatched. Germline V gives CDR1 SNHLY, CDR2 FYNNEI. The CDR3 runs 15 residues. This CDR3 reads CASSVDRGDAGELFF. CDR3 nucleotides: TGTGCCAGCAGTGTTGACAGGGGGGACGCCGGGGAGCTGTTTTTT.

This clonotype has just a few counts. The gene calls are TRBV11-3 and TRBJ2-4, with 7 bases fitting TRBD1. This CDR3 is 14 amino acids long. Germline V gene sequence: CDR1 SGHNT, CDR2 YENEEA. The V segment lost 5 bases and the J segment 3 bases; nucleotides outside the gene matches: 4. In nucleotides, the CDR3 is TGTGCCAGCAGCCTGTGGGACAGCAAAAACATTCAGTACTTC. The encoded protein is CASSLWDSKNIQYF. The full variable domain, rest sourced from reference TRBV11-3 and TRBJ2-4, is EAGVVQSPRYKIIEKKQPVAFWCNPISGHNTLYWYLQNLGQGPELLIRYENEEAVDDSQLPKDRFSAERLKGVDSTLKIQPAELGDSAVYLCASSLWDSKNIQYFGAGTRLSVL.

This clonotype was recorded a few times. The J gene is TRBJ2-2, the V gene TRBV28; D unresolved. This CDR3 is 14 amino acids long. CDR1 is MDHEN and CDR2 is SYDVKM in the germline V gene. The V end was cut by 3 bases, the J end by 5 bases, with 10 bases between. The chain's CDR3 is CASSFPLSTGELFF. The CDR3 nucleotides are TGTGCCAGCAGTTTTCCCCTTTCGACCGGGGAGCTGTTTTTT.

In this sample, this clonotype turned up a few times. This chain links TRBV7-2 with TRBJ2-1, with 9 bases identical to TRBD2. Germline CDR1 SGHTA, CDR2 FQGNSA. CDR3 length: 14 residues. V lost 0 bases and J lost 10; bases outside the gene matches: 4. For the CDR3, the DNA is TGTGCCAGCAGCTTAGCTAGCGGGAGTGACGAGCAGTTCTTC. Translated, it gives CASSLASGSDEQFF.

The CDR3 region is CASKPGTGVEEQFF. DNA of the CDR3: TGTGCCAGCAAGCCCGGGACTGGGGTAGAGGAGCAGTTCTTC. The V call is TRBV27, the J call TRBJ2-1, with D perhaps TRBD2 (6 bases). The CDR3 is 14 residues long. V lost 7 bases and J lost 10, with 20 bases in between. From germline, CDR1 is MNHEY and CDR2 SMNVEV (reference sequence).

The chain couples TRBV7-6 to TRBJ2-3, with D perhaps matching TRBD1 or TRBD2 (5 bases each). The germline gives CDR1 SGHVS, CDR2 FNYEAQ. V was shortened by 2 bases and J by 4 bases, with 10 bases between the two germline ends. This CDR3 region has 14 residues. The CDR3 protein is CASSLFVGADTQYF. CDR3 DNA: TGTGCCAGCAGCTTATTTGTGGGGGCAGATACGCAGTATTTT.

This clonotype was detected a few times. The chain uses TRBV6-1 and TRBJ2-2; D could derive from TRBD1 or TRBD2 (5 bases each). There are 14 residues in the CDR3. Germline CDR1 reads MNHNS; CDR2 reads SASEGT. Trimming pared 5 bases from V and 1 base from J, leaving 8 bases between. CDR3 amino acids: CASSKGRNTGELFF. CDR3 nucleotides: TGTGCCAGCAGTAAGGGACGGAACACCGGGGAGCTGTTTTTT.

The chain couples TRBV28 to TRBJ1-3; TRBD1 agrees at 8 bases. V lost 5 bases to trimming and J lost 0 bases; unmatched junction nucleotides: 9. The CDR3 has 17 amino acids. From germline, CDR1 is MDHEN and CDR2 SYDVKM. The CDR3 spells CASSRTGNYHSGNTIYF. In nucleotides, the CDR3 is TGTGCCAGCAGTAGGACAGGGAATTATCACTCTGGAAACACCATATATTTT.

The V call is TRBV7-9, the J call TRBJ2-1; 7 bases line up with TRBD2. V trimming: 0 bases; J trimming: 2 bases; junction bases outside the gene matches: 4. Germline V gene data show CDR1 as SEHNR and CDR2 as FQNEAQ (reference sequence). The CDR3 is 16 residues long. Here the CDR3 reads CASSLATSTTYNEQFF. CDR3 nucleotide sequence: TGTGCCAGCAGCTTAGCGACTAGCACAACCTACAATGAGCAGTTCTTC.

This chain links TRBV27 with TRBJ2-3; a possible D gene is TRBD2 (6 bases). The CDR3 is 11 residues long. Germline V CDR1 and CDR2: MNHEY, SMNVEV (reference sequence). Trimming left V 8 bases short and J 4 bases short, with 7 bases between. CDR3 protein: CASGTSDTQYF. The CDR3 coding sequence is TGTGCCAGCGGGACTTCAGATACGCAGTATTTT.